A selection of T cell receptor beta chains follows, all from one sample in a study of shared clonotypes between healthy human individuals. Using immunoSEQ multiplex PCR, the repertoire was profiled, and TCRdb retains in-frame clones only, with some absent. In the table there are around 1.4 million clones, about 98.5% of which are singletons. Input material: naive CD4+ T cells sorted from blood. The receptors shown here come from a man younger than 40 in good health. Each CDR3 is given with its conserved first and last residue. A D gene is named only where the DNA matches it firmly. Not all rows give a size; the values are once, few, many and, for expanded clones, a class.

clone size	J gene	V gene	D gene	CDR3 protein	CDR3 DNA
-	TRBJ1-2	TRBV9	-	CASSVVGFGYTF	TGTGCCAGCAGCGTAGTCGGGTTTGGCTACACCTTC
-	TRBJ2-1	TRBV5-1	TRBD2	CASSLAGGSSYNEQFF	TGCGCCAGCAGCTTGGCGGGAGGAAGCTCCTACAATGAGCAGTTCTTC
-	TRBJ2-7	TRBV9	-	CASSGEASYEQYF	TGTGCCAGCAGCGGGGAAGCATCCTACGAGCAGTACTTC
-	TRBJ2-4	TRBV19	-	CASSIVEGNIQYF	TGTGCCAGTAGTATAGTTGAGGGAAACATTCAGTACTTC
-	TRBJ2-7	TRBV7-8	-	CASSLAQGLSSYEQYF	TGTGCCAGCAGCTTAGCTCAGGGCTTGAGCTCCTACGAGCAGTACTTC
-	TRBJ2-3	TRBV7-9	TRBD2	CASSLAPTSGSNTDTQYF	TGTGCCAGCAGCTTAGCCCCAACTAGCGGGAGTAACACAGATACGCAGTATTTT
-	TRBJ2-7	TRBV5-1	-	CASSRGTDFKSSYEQYF	TGCGCCAGCAGTCGCGGGACCGATTTCAAAAGCTCCTACGAGCAGTACTTC
-	TRBJ2-7	TRBV29-1	-	CSVPQISLEQYF	TGCAGCGTTCCACAGATCTCCCTCGAGCAGTACTTC
-	TRBJ1-4	TRBV6-5	TRBD1	CASSYLTGDEKLFF	TGTGCCAGCAGTTACTTAACAGGGGATGAAAAACTGTTTTTT
-	TRBJ1-2	TRBV18	-	CASSPEQGTNYGYTF	TGTGCCAGCTCACCAGAGCAGGGGACCAACTATGGCTACACCTTC
-	TRBJ2-1	TRBV5-1	TRBD2	CASSFGLAGANMNYNEQFF	TGCGCCAGCAGCTTTGGACTAGCGGGAGCGAATATGAACTACAATGAGCAGTTCTTC
-	TRBJ2-7	TRBV15	TRBD2	CATSREASGRTGEQYF	TGTGCCACCAGCAGAGAGGCTAGCGGGAGAACGGGGGAGCAGTACTTC
-	TRBJ1-1	TRBV6-6	-	CASSYSRPEAFF	TGTGCCAGCAGTTACTCGAGACCTGAAGCTTTCTTT
-	TRBJ2-1	TRBV12-2	-	CASRSQGLAGVNEQFF	TGTGCAAGTCGCTCCCAGGGACTAGCGGGAGTAAATGAGCAGTTCTTC
-	TRBJ2-7	TRBV14	-	CASSQGALAITYEQYF	TGTGCCAGCAGCCAAGGGGCGCTAGCTATAACCTACGAGCAGTACTTC
-	TRBJ1-5	TRBV6-6	-	CASSYINQPQHF	TGTGCCAGCAGTTACATCAATCAGCCCCAGCATTTT
-	TRBJ2-1	TRBV5-1	TRBD2	CASSARTSGSTYEQFF	TGCGCCAGCAGCGCCCGGACTAGCGGGAGTACTTATGAGCAGTTCTTC
-	TRBJ2-1	TRBV9	-	CASTYGISNEQFF	TGTGCCAGCACCTACGGGATCTCCAATGAGCAGTTCTTC
-	TRBJ2-7	TRBV7-9	-	CASSPEPRLEQYF	TGTGCCAGCAGCCCGGAGCCTAGGCTCGAGCAGTACTTC
-	TRBJ2-1	TRBV5-5	-	CASSGSYNEQFF	TGTGCCAGCAGCGGATCCTACAATGAGCAGTTCTTC
-	TRBJ2-7	TRBV5-1	TRBD2	CASSLGPSGRTYEQYF	TGCGCCAGCAGCCTGGGGCCTAGCGGGAGGACCTACGAGCAGTACTTC
-	TRBJ1-2	TRBV6-1	-	CASSPGVRYGYTF	TGTGCCAGCAGTCCAGGGGTTCGCTATGGCTACACCTTC
-	TRBJ2-7	TRBV6-6	TRBD1	CASSSRTGEQYF	TGTGCCAGCAGTTCGCGGACAGGGGAGCAGTACTTC
once	TRBJ2-1	TRBV4-3	TRBD2	CASSQTPLAASYNEQFF	TGCGCCAGCAGCCAAACTCCCCTAGCGGCCTCCTACAATGAGCAGTTCTTC
-	TRBJ2-7	TRBV25-1	-	CASSISRQVSSYEQYF	TGTGCCAGCAGTATAAGTAGGCAAGTGAGCTCCTACGAGCAGTACTTC
-	TRBJ2-7	TRBV18	TRBD2	CASSTSVGTSGSYEQYF	TGTGCCAGCTCAACGTCCGTAGGGACTAGCGGGAGTTACGAGCAGTACTTC
-	TRBJ1-1	TRBV30	TRBD1	CAGQGLNTEAFF	TGTGCCGGACAGGGCCTGAACACTGAAGCTTTCTTT
-	TRBJ1-2	TRBV11-2	-	CASRRAFLQGGTNYGYTF	TGTGCCAGCAGAAGAGCATTCCTACAGGGCGGTACAAACTATGGCTACACCTTC
once	TRBJ2-5	TRBV5-1	TRBD1	CASSPVRDSQRETQYF	TGCGCCAGCAGCCCGGTAAGGGACAGCCAACGAGAGACCCAGTACTTC
-	TRBJ2-3	TRBV28	-	CASSPPMVASTDTQYF	TGTGCCAGCAGTCCGCCGATGGTGGCTAGCACAGATACGCAGTATTTT
-	TRBJ1-3	TRBV7-8	-	CASSFRPHSGNTIYF	TGTGCCAGCAGCTTCCGACCGCACTCTGGAAACACCATATATTTT
-	TRBJ2-5	TRBV29-1	-	CSVSPGEETQYF	TGCAGCGTGTCCCCAGGGGAAGAGACCCAGTACTTC
once	TRBJ2-1	TRBV14	-	CASSPELVGEQFF	TGTGCCAGCAGCCCCGAGCTGGTCGGTGAGCAGTTCTTC
-	TRBJ2-3	TRBV6-1	-	CASSGDSTDTQYF	TGTGCCAGCAGTGGGGACAGCACAGATACGCAGTATTTT
-	TRBJ2-3	TRBV28	TRBD2	CASSASGSRTDTQYF	TGTGCCAGCAGCGCTAGCGGGAGTAGGACAGATACGCAGTATTTT
-	TRBJ2-5	TRBV9	-	CASSVALSETQYF	TGTGCCAGCAGCGTAGCACTTTCAGAGACCCAGTACTTC
-	TRBJ2-7	TRBV30	-	CAWNQGSSYEQYF	TGTGCCTGGAACCAGGGGAGCTCCTACGAGCAGTACTTC